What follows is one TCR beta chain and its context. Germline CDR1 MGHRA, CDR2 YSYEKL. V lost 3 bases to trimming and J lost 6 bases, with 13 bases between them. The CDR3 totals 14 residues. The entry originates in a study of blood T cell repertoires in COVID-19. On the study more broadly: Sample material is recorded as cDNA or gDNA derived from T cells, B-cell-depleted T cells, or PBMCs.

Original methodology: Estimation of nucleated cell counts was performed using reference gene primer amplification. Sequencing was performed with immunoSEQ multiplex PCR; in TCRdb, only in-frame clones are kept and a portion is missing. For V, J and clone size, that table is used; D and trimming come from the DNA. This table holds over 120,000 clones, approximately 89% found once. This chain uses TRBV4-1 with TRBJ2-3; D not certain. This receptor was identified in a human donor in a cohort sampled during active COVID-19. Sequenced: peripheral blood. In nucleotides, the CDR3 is TGCGCCAGCAGCCAGCACGTATCACGGGATACGCAGTATTTT. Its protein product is CASSQHVSRDTQYF.